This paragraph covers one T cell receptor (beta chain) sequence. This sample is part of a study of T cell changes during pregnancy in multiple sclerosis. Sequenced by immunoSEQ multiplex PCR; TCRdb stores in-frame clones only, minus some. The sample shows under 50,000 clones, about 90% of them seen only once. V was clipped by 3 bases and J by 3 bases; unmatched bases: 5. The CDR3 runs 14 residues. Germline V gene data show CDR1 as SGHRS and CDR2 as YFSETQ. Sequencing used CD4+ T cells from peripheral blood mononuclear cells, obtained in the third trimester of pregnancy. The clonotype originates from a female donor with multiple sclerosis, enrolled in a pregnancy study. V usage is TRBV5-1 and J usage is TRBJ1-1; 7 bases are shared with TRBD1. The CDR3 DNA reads TGCGCCAGCAGCTCAAGACAGGGCGACACTGAAGCTTTCTTT. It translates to CASSSRQGDTEAFF.